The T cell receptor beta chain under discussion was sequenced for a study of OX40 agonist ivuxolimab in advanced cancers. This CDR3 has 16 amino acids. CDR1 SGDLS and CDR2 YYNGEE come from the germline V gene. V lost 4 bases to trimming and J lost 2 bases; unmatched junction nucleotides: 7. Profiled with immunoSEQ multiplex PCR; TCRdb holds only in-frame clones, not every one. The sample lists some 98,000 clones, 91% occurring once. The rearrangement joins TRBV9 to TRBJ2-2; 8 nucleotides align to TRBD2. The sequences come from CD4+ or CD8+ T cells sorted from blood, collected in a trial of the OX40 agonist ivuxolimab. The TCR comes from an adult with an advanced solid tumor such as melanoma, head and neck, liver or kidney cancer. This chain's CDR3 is CASSPRSGRNTGELFF. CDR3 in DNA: TGTGCCAGCAGCCCCCGAAGCGGGAGAAACACCGGGGAGCTGTTTTTT.